One sample yielded the 26 T cell receptor beta chains listed below, sequenced in a study of cytomegalovirus exposure and HLA in healthy donors. A multiplex PCR was run with 60 Vbeta primers and 13 Jbeta primers. The table came from immunoSEQ multiplex PCR; TCRdb's copy has only in-frame clones and leaves some out. The sample shows some 270,000 clones, about 80% of them seen only once. Specimen: PBMCs. Every receptor here comes from a girl aged 2-15 years in good health and CMV-seronegative.

This chain uses TRBV7-6 with TRBJ2-1; the D is unclear. V dropped 1 base and J dropped 9 bases, with 7 bases sitting between them. The V gene's germline CDR1 is SGHVS and CDR2 FNYEAQ. The CDR3 covers 12 residues. In DNA, the CDR3 is TGTGCCAGCAGCTTAGACGGAGCTGAGCAGTTCTTC. Its protein product is CASSLDGAEQFF. Drawing the rest from reference TRBV7-6 and TRBJ2-1, the complete variable domain is GAGVSQSPRYKVTKRGQDVALRCDPISGHVSLYWYRQALGQGPEFLTYFNYEAQQDKSGLPNDRFSAERPEGSISTLTIQRTEQRDSAMYRCASSLDGAEQFFGPGTRLTVL.

V usage is TRBV6-6 and J usage is TRBJ2-5; TRBD1 is a possible D gene (6 bases). TRBJ2-7 matches the DNA end more closely, so the J call is doubtful. CDR1 and CDR2 from the germline V gene are MNHNY and SVGAGI (reference sequence). This CDR3 has 15 residues. Written as DNA, the CDR3 is TGTGCCAGCAGTTACTCGCGTGGACAGAGCTACGAGCAGTACTTC. Amino acids: CASSYSRGQSYEQYF.

This chain joins TRBV7-9 and TRBJ1-2, with 8 bases that match TRBD1. Germline V gene lookup returns CDR1 SEHNR and CDR2 FQNEAQ (reference sequence). J lost 13 bases, V lost 1 base, and 11 bases had no gene match. The CDR3 covers 14 residues. DNA of the CDR3: TGTGCCAGCAGCTTAGTTGTCGGGACAGGAGGGAGCACCTTC. Its translation: CASSLVVGTGGSTF.

The gene calls are TRBV7-6 and TRBJ2-2; D is possibly TRBD2 (5 bases). Trimming shortened V by 3 bases and J by 3 bases, and 11 bases separated the two germline ends. There are 15 residues in the CDR3. Germline lookup yields CDR1 SGHVS and CDR2 FNYEAQ. The CDR3 here is CASSFFVGDTGELFF. In DNA form, the CDR3 reads TGTGCCAGCAGCTTTTTCGTGGGAGACACCGGGGAGCTGTTTTTT. Combining the CDR3 with reference TRBV7-6 and TRBJ2-2 gives the whole variable domain GAGVSQSPRYKVTKRGQDVALRCDPISGHVSLYWYRQALGQGPEFLTYFNYEAQQDKSGLPNDRFSAERPEGSISTLTIQRTEQRDSAMYRCASSFFVGDTGELFFGEGSRLTVL.

V gene TRBV27 combines with J gene TRBJ2-5; TRBD1 agrees at 7 bases. The CDR3 is 14 amino acids. V lost 5 bases, J lost 7 bases, and 10 bases stayed unmatched. The germline gives CDR1 MNHEY, CDR2 SMNVEV (reference sequence). CDR3 DNA: TGTGCCAGCAGTCTGTCGGGGACAGACAGGACCCAGTACTTC. The encoded protein is CASSLSGTDRTQYF.

V usage is TRBV28 and J usage is TRBJ2-7, with TRBD2 as a possible D gene (6 bases). This CDR3 has 11 residues. Per germline, CDR1 MDHEN and CDR2 SYDVKM. V lost 11 bases and J 4 bases, leaving 12 bases between the germline ends. As DNA, the CDR3 is TGTGCCGGAGGGACGAATTACGAGCAGTACTTC. It yields the protein CAGGTNYEQYF. Using reference TRBV28 and TRBJ2-7 for the parts outside the CDR3, the full variable domain is DVKVTQSSRYLVKRTGEKVFLECVQDMDHENMFWYRQDPGLGLRLIYFSYDVKMKEKGDIPEGYSVSREKKERFSLILESASTNQTSMYLCAGGTNYEQYFGPGTRLTVT.

The chain couples TRBV5-1 to TRBJ1-5, with TRBD1 as a possible D gene (6 bases). Germline V gives CDR1 SGHRS, CDR2 YFSETQ. V lost 4 bases, J lost 3 bases, and 11 bases lay in between. The CDR3 has 14 residues. The CDR3 is CASSEGQINQPQHF. The CDR3 region has the DNA TGCGCCAGCAGCGAGGGACAAATCAATCAGCCCCAGCATTTT.

This chain connects TRBV15 to TRBJ1-5, with 7 bases that match TRBD1. Germline CDR1 LNHNV, CDR2 YYDKDF (reference sequence). This CDR3 contains 15 residues. The ends lost 0 bases at V and 4 bases at J; junction bases unmatched: 3. Here the CDR3 DNA reads TGTGCCACCAGCAGAGAAGGGGGCTGGAATCAGCCCCAGCATTTT. Translation: CATSREGGWNQPQHF.

V usage is TRBV29-1 and J usage is TRBJ2-3; possibly TRBD1 for D (6 bases). The V gene's germline CDR1 is SQVTM and CDR2 ANQGSEA. V shed 4 bases and J shed 1 base, with 9 bases lying between them. The CDR3 sequence is 13 residues long. Here the CDR3 reads CSVVGAGTDTQYF. The CDR3, as DNA: TGCAGCGTTGTGGGGGCAGGCACAGATACGCAGTATTTT.

With regard to this clone: The sample contains more than one DNA sequence encoding this CDR3. The chain has TRBV5-1 and TRBJ2-7, with 8 bases aligning to TRBD1. V lost 0 bases, J lost 7 bases, and 6 bases stayed unmatched. Germline V gene lookup returns CDR1 SGHRS and CDR2 YFSETQ. The CDR3 is made up of 14 amino acids. CDR3 sequence reads: CASSLGQGAYEQYF. The CDR3 coding sequence is TGCGCCAGCAGCTTGGGCCAGGGGGCGTATGAGCAGTACTTC.

J is TRBJ1-6 and V is TRBV27; no reliable D call. From germline, CDR1 is MNHEY and CDR2 SMNVEV (reference sequence). The CDR3 covers 14 residues. The V end lost 3 bases, the J end lost 6 bases, and 9 bases lay between the germline ends. The CDR3 DNA is TGTGCCAGCAGTTTCTACTTGTTTAATTCACCCCTCCACTTT. It encodes CASSFYLFNSPLHF.

As for this clone: Other DNA sequences within the sample encode an identical CDR3. V gene TRBV4-1 combines with J gene TRBJ2-7, with a tentative D call TRBD2 (5 bases). Germline-derived CDR1 and CDR2 are MGHRA and YSYEKL. The V end was cut by 0 bases, the J end by 1 base, with 7 bases between. This CDR3 has 14 amino acids. CDR3 sequence reads: CASSQDPGSYEQYF. The CDR3 nucleotides are TGCGCCAGCAGCCAAGATCCGGGATCCTACGAGCAGTACTTC.

The rearrangement uses TRBV18 and TRBJ1-5; the D is unclear. There are 15 residues in the CDR3. Trimming stripped 2 bases from V and 4 bases from J, with 12 bases between. The germline V gene encodes CDR1 KGHSH and CDR2 LQKENI. The CDR3 sequence is CASSPYGIGNQPQHF. CDR3 coding DNA: TGTGCCAGCTCACCATACGGGATTGGGAATCAGCCCCAGCATTTT.

This sequence joins TRBV4-1 and TRBJ2-3; TRBD2 aligns across 10 bases. With V trimmed by 0 bases and J by 2 bases, 5 bases remained unmatched. Germline V gene lookup returns CDR1 MGHRA and CDR2 YSYEKL. There are 17 residues in the CDR3. CDR3 bases: TGCGCCAGCAGCCAAGATCTAGCGGGGGCCTCCACAGATACGCAGTATTTT. Translating it yields CASSQDLAGASTDTQYF.

A single count supports this clone. This rearrangement joins TRBV28 to TRBJ2-4, with D perhaps TRBD2 (5 bases). The CDR3 covers 14 residues. The V and J ends lost 7 bases and 7 bases respectively, with 17 bases between them. The germline CDR1 and CDR2 sequences are MDHEN and SYDVKM. DNA of the CDR3: TGTGCCAGCACCCGTTTTCGAGGGAGCAACATTCAGTACTTC. It is translated as CASTRFRGSNIQYF.

This rearrangement joins TRBV15 to TRBJ2-2, with TRBD2 identical over 11 bases. This CDR3 has 18 amino acids. Germline V lookup: CDR1 LNHNV, CDR2 YYDKDF (reference sequence). V gave up 5 bases and J gave up 8 bases; unmatched junction bases: 16. Here the CDR3 DNA reads TGTGCCACCAGCGGGGGACTAGCGGATAACGGGATTATAGGGGAGCTGTTTTTT. Translating it yields CATSGGLADNGIIGELFF.

The chain carries TRBV13 and TRBJ2-1; TRBD2 aligns across 8 bases. The CDR3 consists of 16 residues. Germline assignment: CDR1 PRHDT and CDR2 FYEKMQ (reference sequence). Trimming at V came to 5 bases and at J to 6 bases, leaving 12 bases not matched to a gene. CDR3 protein: CASSPARGGRVNEQFF. For the CDR3, the DNA is TGTGCCAGCAGCCCCGCCCGCGGGGGGAGGGTCAATGAGCAGTTCTTC.

The chain links TRBV9 to TRBJ2-6, with D perhaps matching TRBD2 (5 bases). Germline CDR1 is SGDLS and CDR2 is YYNGEE. The germline V and J ends were trimmed by 7 bases and 0 bases, with 8 bases remaining between them. This CDR3 region has 14 residues. CDR3: CASGGVSGANVLTF. The CDR3 DNA is TGTGCCAGCGGAGGCGTCTCTGGGGCCAACGTCCTGACTTTC.

This clone was seen only once. The chain couples TRBV5-4 to TRBJ2-7; D perhaps matches TRBD2 (5 bases). From germline, CDR1 is SGHNT and CDR2 YYREEE (reference sequence). This CDR3 spans 15 amino acids. Trimming left V 4 bases short and J 3 bases short, with 17 bases between. CDR3 in DNA: TGTGCCAGCAGCCTCGATTCCGGGGTCCTCTACGAGCAGTACTTC. Translation: CASSLDSGVLYEQYF. Combining the CDR3 with reference TRBV5-4 and TRBJ2-7 gives the whole variable domain ETGVTQSPTHLIKTRGQQVTLRCSSQSGHNTVSWYQQALGQGPQFIFQYYREEENGRGNFPPRFSGLQFPNYSSELNVNALELDDSALYLCASSLDSGVLYEQYFGPGTRLTVT.

This chain uses TRBV19 with TRBJ2-5; 11 bases align to TRBD2. Germline V gene lookup returns CDR1 LNHDA and CDR2 SQIVND (reference sequence). The V gene end was trimmed by 4 bases and the J gene end by 4 bases; junction bases not matched to a gene: 5. CDR3 size: 15 residues. CDR3 nucleotide sequence: TGTGCCAGTAGTACACTAGCGGGAGTTAGAGAGACCCAGTACTTC. It codes for CASSTLAGVRETQYF.

The V and J genes are TRBV30 and TRBJ1-6; 12 bases match TRBD1. The CDR3 extends over 13 amino acids. The germline CDR1 and CDR2 sequences are GTSNPN and SVGIG (reference sequence). V was clipped by 5 bases and J by 10 bases; unmatched bases: 3. Here the CDR3 reads CAWGTGGSSPLHF. As DNA, the CDR3 is TGTGCCTGGGGGACAGGGGGCAGCTCACCCCTCCACTTT.

The J gene is TRBJ1-1, the V gene TRBV10-1; D might be TRBD1 (5 bases). The CDR3 consists of 14 residues. From germline, CDR1 is WNHNN and CDR2 SYGVQD (reference sequence). Trimming pared 4 bases from V and 6 bases from J, leaving 15 bases between. The CDR3 here is CASSVVQEGPEAFF. The CDR3 DNA follows: TGCGCCAGCAGTGTGGTCCAGGAGGGACCTGAAGCTTTCTTT.

This clone was picked up one time. The V call is TRBV28, the J call TRBJ2-1; perhaps TRBD1 as D (6 bases). Germline V gene data show CDR1 as MDHEN and CDR2 as SYDVKM. The CDR3 extends over 15 amino acids. V lost 6 bases to trimming and J lost 6 bases, with 18 bases between them. CDR3: CASRGAGTESNEQFF. CDR3 DNA: TGTGCCAGCAGGGGGGCCGGGACGGAATCCAATGAGCAGTTCTTC. Full variable domain (missing parts from reference TRBV28 and TRBJ2-1): DVKVTQSSRYLVKRTGEKVFLECVQDMDHENMFWYRQDPGLGLRLIYFSYDVKMKEKGDIPEGYSVSREKKERFSLILESASTNQTSMYLCASRGAGTESNEQFFGPGTRLTVL.

V is TRBV4-1 and J is TRBJ1-6, with D maybe TRBD1 (5 bases). The CDR3 sequence is 15 residues long. V was shortened by 8 bases and J by 6 bases, with 17 bases between the two germline ends. Germline V CDR1 and CDR2: MGHRA, YSYEKL. The CDR3 spells CASESQVQGNSPLHF. In nucleotides, the CDR3 is TGCGCCAGCGAATCCCAGGTGCAGGGTAATTCACCCCTCCACTTT.

This clone was seen just once. The gene calls are TRBV5-6 and TRBJ2-1; 7 bases are shared with TRBD2. V lost 3 bases, J lost 7 bases, and 4 bases stayed unmatched. Germline CDR1 is SGHDT and CDR2 is YYEEEE. This CDR3 region has 13 residues. Written as DNA, the CDR3 is TGTGCCAGCAGCTATTGGCGGGAGAATGAGCAGTTCTTC. This encodes CASSYWRENEQFF.

This chain uses TRBV21-1 with TRBJ2-7; the tabulated D call, TRBD1, remains unverified against the DNA. TRBV21-1 is deemed a pseudogene. The CDR3 spans 16 residues. This CDR3 reads CASSKGGTGASYEQYF. The DNA for the CDR3 is TGTGCCAGCAGCAAAGGTGGGACAGGGGCCTCCTACGAGCAGTACTTC.